Listed below are T cell receptor beta chains from one sample, sequenced in a study of blood T cells in healthy people across ages. In TCRdb, the 5' RACE reads were re-called with MiXCR into one record per CDR3 protein. The table shows 870,000 or so distinct CDR3 sequences, with 25% to 30% occurring only once. The sequenced sample was blood. All receptors come from an elderly woman in good health. CDR3s include the opening cysteine and the closing phenylalanine or tryptophan. A D gene is named only where the DNA matches it firmly.

>TRBV29-1|.|TRBJ1-1
CSVEDSGTWNTEAFF
>TRBV6-6|TRBD2|TRBJ2-5
CASSGLAGIETQYF
>TRBV5-1|TRBD1|TRBJ2-5
CASSPRQGRQETQYF
>TRBV20-1|.|TRBJ2-5
CSATSLIMGETQYF
>TRBV28|.|TRBJ1-4
CASSSYEKLFF
>TRBV5-6|.|TRBJ1-1
CASSLPHTSTEAFF
>TRBV6-5|.|TRBJ1-1
CASSYSGARANTEAFF
>TRBV2|TRBD1|TRBJ1-5
CASSAVWTGGNQPQHF
>TRBV6-1|TRBD1|TRBJ1-6
CASRKDREFWSPLHF
>TRBV10-3|TRBD2|TRBJ2-3
CATIAGVGSDTQYF
>TRBV27|TRBD1|TRBJ2-1
CASTTTGTGTYNEQFF
>TRBV6-5|TRBD1|TRBJ1-2
CASSRQGSGYGYTF
>TRBV14|.|TRBJ1-2
CASSRVRNYGYTF
>TRBV25-1|.|TRBJ2-1
CASSEWGTHKFNEQFF
>TRBV20-1|TRBD1|TRBJ1-5
CSATPGQGSNQPQHF
>TRBV30|.|TRBJ2-6
CAWRTYSGANVLTF
>TRBV6-5|TRBD1|TRBJ2-1
CASSRQGFEQFF
>TRBV6-2/TRBV6-3|TRBD1|TRBJ2-1
CASSAVQQGKVYNEQFF
>TRBV12-3/TRBV12-4|.|TRBJ2-5
CASSFGIPGTQYF
>TRBV7-6|.|TRBJ2-3
CASSPLTGALTDTQYF
>TRBV20-1|.|TRBJ2-3
CSARDPGTDTQYF
>TRBV5-5|TRBD1|TRBJ1-4
CASSRGQGAIEKLFF
>TRBV3-1|TRBD2|TRBJ2-1
CASSRIRGGRNEQFF